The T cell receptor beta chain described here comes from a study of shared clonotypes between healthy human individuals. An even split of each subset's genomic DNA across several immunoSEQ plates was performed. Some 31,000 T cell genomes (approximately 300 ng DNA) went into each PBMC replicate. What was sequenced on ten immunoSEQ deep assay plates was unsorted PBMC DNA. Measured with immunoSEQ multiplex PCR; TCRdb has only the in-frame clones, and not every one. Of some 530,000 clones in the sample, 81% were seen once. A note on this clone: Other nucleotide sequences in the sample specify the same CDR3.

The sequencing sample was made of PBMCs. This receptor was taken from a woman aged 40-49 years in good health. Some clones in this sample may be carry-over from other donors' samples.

This CDR3 is CASSPGQNYEQYF. CDR3 sequence (DNA): TGTGCCAGCTCACCAGGACAGAACTACGAGCAGTACTTC. This rearrangement joins TRBV18 to TRBJ2-7; a possible D gene is TRBD1 (6 bases). Germline CDR1 is KGHSH and CDR2 is LQKENI. V lost 2 bases and J lost 3, with 8 bases in between. This CDR3 region has 13 residues.